In its sample, the clone carrying this T cell receptor beta chain was seen many times. Primers used for first-strand cDNA, a TRAV- and TRBV-specific set, covered both alpha and beta chains. The PCR that amplified TCRs ran for around 20 cycles, relying on a constant-region primer and a V-primer adapter. TCRdb redid the calling of the reads with MiXCR, one entry per CDR3 protein. The sample includes tens of thousands of distinct CDR3 sequences, roughly 19% of them seen just once. The data derive from a study of low-dose radiotherapy and immunotherapy resistance in tumors. Study context: Cohort 1 received 0.5 Gy per fraction every 2 weeks, totaling 6.5 Gy. Patients took 300 mg oral aspirin daily for four cycles from cycle 1 day 1.

The CDR3 has 11 amino acids. With 6 bases removed from V and 6 bases from J, the gap between germline ends came to 7 bases. Stated time point: before trial treatment. Administered to the donors were nivolumab, ipilimumab, aspirin, low-dose cyclophosphamide and low-dose radiotherapy. As a condition of eligibility, patients had advanced solid tumors lacking tumor-infiltrating lymphocytes. This sequence originates from a male donor with prostate cancer. Sequencing used PBMCs, obtained before treatment. J is TRBJ2-3 and V is TRBV12-3 or TRBV12-4, with unresolved D. The CDR3: CASSFSDTQYF. The CDR3 DNA is TGTGCCAGCAGCTTTAGTGATACGCAGTATTTT.